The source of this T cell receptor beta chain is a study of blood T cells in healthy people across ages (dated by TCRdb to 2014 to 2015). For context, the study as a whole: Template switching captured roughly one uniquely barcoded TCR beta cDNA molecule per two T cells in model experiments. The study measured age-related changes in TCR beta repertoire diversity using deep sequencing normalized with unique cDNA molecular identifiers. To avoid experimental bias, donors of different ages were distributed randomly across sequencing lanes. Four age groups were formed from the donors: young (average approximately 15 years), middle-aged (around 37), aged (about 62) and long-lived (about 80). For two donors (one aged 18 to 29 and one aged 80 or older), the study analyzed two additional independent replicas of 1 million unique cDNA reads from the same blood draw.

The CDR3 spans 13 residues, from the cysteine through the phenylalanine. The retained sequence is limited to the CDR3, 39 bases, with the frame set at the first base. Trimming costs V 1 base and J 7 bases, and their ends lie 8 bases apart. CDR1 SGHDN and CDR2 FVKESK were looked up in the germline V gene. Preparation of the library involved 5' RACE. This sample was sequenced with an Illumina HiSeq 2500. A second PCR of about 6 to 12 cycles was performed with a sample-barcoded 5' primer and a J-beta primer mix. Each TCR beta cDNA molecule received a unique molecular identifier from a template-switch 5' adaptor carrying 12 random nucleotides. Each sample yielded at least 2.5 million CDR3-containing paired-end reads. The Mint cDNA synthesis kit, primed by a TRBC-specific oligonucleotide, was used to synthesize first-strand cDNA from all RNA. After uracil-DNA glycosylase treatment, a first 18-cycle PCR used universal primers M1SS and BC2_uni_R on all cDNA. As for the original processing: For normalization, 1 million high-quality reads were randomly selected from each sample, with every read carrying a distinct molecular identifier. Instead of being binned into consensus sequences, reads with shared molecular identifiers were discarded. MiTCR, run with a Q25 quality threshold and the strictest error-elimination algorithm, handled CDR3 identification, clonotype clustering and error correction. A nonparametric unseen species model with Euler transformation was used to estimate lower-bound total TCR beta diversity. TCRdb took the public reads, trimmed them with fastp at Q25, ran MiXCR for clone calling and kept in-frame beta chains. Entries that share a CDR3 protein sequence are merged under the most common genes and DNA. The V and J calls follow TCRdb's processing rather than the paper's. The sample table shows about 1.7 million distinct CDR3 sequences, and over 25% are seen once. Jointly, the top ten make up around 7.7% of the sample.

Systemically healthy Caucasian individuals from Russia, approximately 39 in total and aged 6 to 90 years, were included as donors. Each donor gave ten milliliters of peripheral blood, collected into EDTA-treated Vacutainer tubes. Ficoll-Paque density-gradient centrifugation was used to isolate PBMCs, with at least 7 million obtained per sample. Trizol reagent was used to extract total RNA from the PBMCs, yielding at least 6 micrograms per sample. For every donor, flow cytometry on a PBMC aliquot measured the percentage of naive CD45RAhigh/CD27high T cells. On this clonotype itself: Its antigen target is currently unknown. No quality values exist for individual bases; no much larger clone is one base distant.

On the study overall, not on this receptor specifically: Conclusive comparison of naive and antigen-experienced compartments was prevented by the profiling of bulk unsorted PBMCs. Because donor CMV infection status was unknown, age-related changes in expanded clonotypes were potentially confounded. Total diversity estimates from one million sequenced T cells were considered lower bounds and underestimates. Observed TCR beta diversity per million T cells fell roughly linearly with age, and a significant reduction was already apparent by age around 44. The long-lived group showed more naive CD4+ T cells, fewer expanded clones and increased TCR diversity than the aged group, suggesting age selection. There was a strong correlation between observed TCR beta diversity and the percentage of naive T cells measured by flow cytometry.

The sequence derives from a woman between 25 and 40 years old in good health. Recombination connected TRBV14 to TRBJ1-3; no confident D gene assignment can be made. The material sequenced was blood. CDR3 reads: CASSQGSANTIYF. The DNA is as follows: TGTGCCAGCAGCCAAGGTTCCGCGAACACCATATATTTT.